This T cell receptor beta chain was sequenced during a study of blood T cells in healthy people across ages (dated by TCRdb to the mid-2010s). The study in broad terms: In model experiments, template switching captured roughly one uniquely barcoded TCR beta cDNA molecule for every two T cells. Age-related changes in TCR beta repertoire diversity were measured in the study by deep sequencing normalized with unique cDNA molecular identifiers. Two additional independent replicas of 1 million unique cDNA reads from the same blood draw were analyzed for two donors (one aged 18 to 29 and one aged 80 or older). Four age groups were formed from the donors: young (average roughly 16 years), middle-aged (approximately 40), aged (more than 55) and long-lived (around 80).

The CDR3 numbers 16 residues from cysteine through phenylalanine. The only DNA kept is the CDR3, 48 bases in frame from the first base. For CDR1 and CDR2, the germline V gene lists SGHDN and FVKESK. V is pared back by 4 bases and J by 4 bases, with 20 bases lying between the germline termini. Systemically healthy Caucasian individuals from Russia, 35 to 50 in total and aged roughly 6 to 100 years, were included as donors. Each donor gave around 9.8 milliliters of peripheral blood, collected into EDTA-treated Vacutainer tubes. Ficoll-Paque density-gradient centrifugation was used to isolate PBMCs, with at least 6.5 million per sample. Trizol reagent was used to extract total RNA from PBMCs, with at least 6 micrograms per sample. Naive CD45RAhigh/CD27high T cell percentages were measured by flow cytometry on a PBMC aliquot from every donor. Library prep was done by 5' RACE. Sequencing was carried out with an Illumina HiSeq 2500. The second PCR ran for about 7 to 11 cycles and used a J-beta primer mix along with a sample-barcoded 5' primer. A unique molecular identifier was introduced onto each TCR beta cDNA molecule by a template-switch 5' adaptor carrying 12 random nucleotides. At least 3 million CDR3-containing paired-end reads were obtained from each sample. All of the RNA was converted into first-strand cDNA using the Mint cDNA synthesis kit, with a TRBC-specific oligonucleotide serving as the primer. Following uracil-DNA glycosylase treatment, all cDNA underwent a first 18-cycle PCR with the universal primers M1SS and BC2_uni_R. From the authors' description of their analysis: Each sample was normalized by randomly selecting 1 million high-quality reads, each carrying a distinct molecular identifier. Instead of being binned into consensus sequences, reads that shared molecular identifiers were thrown out. CDR3 identification, clonotype clustering and error correction used MiTCR with a Q25 quality threshold and the strictest error-elimination algorithm. A nonparametric unseen species model with Euler transformation was used to estimate a lower bound on total TCR beta diversity. The public sequencing data were trimmed at Q25 with fastp and processed into clonotypes with MiXCR by TCRdb, which kept only in-frame beta chains. One record per CDR3 amino acid sequence lists the most common genes and DNA. The V and J calls, along with clone size, are taken from TCRdb and not from the paper's own processing. The sample yields more than 1,000,000 distinct CDR3 sequences; approximately 25% were counted once. Of the sample, 0.65% to 0.95% is held by the ten largest clones.

The investigation overall reported the following: Estimates of total diversity based on one million sequenced T cells were considered lower bounds and underestimates. There was a strong correlation between observed TCR beta diversity and the percentage of naive T cells measured by flow cytometry. As age increased, observed TCR beta diversity per million T cells dropped in a roughly linear way, and a significant reduction was already evident by age 40. Because the CMV infection status of the donors was unknown, age-related changes in expanded clonotypes may potentially have been confounded. Conclusive comparison of naive and antigen-experienced compartments was prevented by the profiling of bulk unsorted PBMCs. Compared with the aged group, the long-lived group had more naive CD4+ T cells, fewer expanded clones and increased TCR diversity, a pattern suggesting age selection.

Remarks on this clonotype: What antigen it recognizes has not been identified. The record has no base qualities; no much larger clone is one base away.

These data were also reused for a study on T cells of mothers and their children. Looking at the second paper: Nine systemically healthy Caucasian individuals, comprising three mothers and their six children, were included as donors. cDNA synthesis used all of the extracted RNA, with roughly 1.5 ug of RNA in each 15 ul reaction. In the second PCR, the M1S primer added sample barcodes and 2-4 random nucleotides. Each mother yielded over 8.5 million TCR beta CDR3 reads and each child 2.5 million to 3 million reads. Thymic selection shapes the output of TCR recombination in a similar way in related and unrelated pairs, and inherited differences have a minor effect. Normalized repertoire overlap in related mother-child pairs was always slightly higher than in unrelated mother-child pairs, but the difference was never significant. No persistent microchimeric T cell clones were detected, at a sensitivity of 90 to 100 clones per million clonotypes. Deep NGS was used in the study to compare the TCR beta repertoires of mothers and children and to look for features that separate related mother-child pairs from unrelated individuals. The mean age was around 40 +/- 4 years for the mothers and 11 +/- 4 years for the children. After adapters were ligated using NEBNext reagents, the libraries underwent 100+100 nt paired-end sequencing on an Illumina HiSeq 2000. To prevent cross-contamination, the mother and child libraries were prepared one month apart and sequenced in separate runs. Each donor had between about 450,000 and 2,100,000 distinct TCR beta clonotypes identified. Naive TCR beta clonotypes were estimated from low-frequency clonotypes matched to each donor's FACS-determined naive share, without sorting.

The receptor was isolated from a girl aged 2 to 10 in good health. Source material: blood. The chain was built from TRBV14 and TRBJ2-7; the D gene assignment is ambiguous. The CDR3 in this case is CASSPTGRKVGYEQYF. DNA sequence: TGTGCCAGCAGCCCGACCGGTCGGAAGGTGGGATACGAGCAGTACTTC.